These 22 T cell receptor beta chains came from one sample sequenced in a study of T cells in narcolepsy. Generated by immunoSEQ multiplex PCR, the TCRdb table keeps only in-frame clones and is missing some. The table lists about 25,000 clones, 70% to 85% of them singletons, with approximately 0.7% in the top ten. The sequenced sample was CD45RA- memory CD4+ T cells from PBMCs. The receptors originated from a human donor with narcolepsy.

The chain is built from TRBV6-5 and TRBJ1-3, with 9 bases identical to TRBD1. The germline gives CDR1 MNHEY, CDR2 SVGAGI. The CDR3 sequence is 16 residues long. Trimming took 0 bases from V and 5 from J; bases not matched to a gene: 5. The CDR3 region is CASSYSGQGTRNTIYF. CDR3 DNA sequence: TGTGCCAGCAGTTACTCGGGACAGGGTACAAGAAACACCATATATTTT.

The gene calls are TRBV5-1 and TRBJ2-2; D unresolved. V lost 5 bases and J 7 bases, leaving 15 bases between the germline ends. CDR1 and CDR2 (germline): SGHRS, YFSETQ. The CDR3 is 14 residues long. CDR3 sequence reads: CASREVQAVGELFF. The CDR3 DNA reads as TGCGCCAGCAGAGAGGTACAAGCTGTCGGGGAGCTGTTTTTT.

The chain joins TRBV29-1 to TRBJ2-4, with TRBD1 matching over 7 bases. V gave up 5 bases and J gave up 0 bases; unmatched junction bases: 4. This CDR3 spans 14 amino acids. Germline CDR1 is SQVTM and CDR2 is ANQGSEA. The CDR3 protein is CSVRGRLAKNIQYF. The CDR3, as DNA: TGCAGCGTTAGGGGGCGCTTAGCCAAAAACATTCAGTACTTC. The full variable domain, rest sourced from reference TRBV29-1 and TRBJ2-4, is SAVISQKPSRDICQRGTSLTIQCQVDSQVTMMFWYRQQPGQSLTLIATANQGSEATYESGFVIDKFPISRPNLTFSTLTVSNMSPEDSSIYLCSVRGRLAKNIQYFGAGTRLSVL.

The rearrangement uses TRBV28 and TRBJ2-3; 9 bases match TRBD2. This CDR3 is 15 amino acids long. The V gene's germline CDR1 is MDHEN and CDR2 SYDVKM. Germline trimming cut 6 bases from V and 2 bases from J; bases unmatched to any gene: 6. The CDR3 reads CASRTLAGSTDTQYF. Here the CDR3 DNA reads TGTGCCAGCAGGACACTAGCGGGTTCCACAGATACGCAGTATTTT.

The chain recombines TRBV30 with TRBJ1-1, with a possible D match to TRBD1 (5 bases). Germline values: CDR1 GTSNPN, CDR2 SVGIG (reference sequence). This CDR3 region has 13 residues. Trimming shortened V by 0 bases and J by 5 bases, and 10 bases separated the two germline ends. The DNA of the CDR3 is TGTGCCTGGAGTGTCGGGGGAGGGACTGAAGCTTTCTTT. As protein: CAWSVGGGTEAFF. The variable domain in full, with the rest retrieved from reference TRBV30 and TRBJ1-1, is SQTIHQWPATLVQPVGSPLSLECTVEGTSNPNLYWYRQAAGRGLQLLFYSVGIGQISSEVPQNLSASRPQDRQFILSSKKLLLSDSGFYLCAWSVGGGTEAFFGQGTRLTVV.

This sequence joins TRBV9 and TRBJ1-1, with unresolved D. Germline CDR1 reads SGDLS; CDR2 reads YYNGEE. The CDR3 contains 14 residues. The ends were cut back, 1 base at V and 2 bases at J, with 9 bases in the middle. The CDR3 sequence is CASSVRAFNTEAFF. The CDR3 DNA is TGTGCCAGCAGCGTAAGGGCTTTCAACACTGAAGCTTTCTTT.

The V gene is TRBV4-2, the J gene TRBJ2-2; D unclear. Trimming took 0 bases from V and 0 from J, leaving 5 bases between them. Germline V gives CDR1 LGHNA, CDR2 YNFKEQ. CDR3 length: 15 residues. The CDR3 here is CASSQDAANTGELFF. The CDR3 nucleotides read TGTGCCAGCAGCCAAGATGCCGCGAACACCGGGGAGCTGTTTTTT.

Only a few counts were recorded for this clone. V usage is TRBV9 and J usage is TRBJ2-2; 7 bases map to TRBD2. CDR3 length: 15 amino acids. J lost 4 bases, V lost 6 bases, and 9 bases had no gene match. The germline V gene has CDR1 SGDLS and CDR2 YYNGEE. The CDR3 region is CASTMRASGTGELFF. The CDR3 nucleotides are TGTGCCAGCACCATGCGGGCTAGCGGCACCGGGGAGCTGTTTTTT.

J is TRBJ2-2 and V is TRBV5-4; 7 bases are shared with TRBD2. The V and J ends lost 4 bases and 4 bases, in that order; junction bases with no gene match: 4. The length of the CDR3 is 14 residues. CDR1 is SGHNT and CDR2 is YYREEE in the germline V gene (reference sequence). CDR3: CASSPGLPTGELFF. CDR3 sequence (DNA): TGTGCCAGCAGCCCGGGACTACCCACCGGGGAGCTGTTTTTT.

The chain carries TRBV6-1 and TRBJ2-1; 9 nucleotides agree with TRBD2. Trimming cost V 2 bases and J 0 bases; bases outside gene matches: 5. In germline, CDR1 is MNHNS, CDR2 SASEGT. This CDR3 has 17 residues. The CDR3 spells CASSERSGGSSYNEQFF. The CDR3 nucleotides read TGTGCCAGCAGTGAACGTAGCGGGGGAAGCTCCTACAATGAGCAGTTCTTC.

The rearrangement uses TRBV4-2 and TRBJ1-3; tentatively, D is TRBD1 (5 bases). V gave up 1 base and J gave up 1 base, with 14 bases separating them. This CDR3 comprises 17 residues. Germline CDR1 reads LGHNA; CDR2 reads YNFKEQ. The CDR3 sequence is CASSQAFREDSGNTIYF. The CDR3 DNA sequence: TGTGCCAGCAGCCAAGCCTTCAGGGAGGATTCTGGAAACACCATATATTTT.

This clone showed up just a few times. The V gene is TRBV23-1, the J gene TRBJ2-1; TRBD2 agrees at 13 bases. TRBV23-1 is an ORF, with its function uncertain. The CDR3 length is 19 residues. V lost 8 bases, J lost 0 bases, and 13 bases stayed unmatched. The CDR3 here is CASGPPTSGRTRSYNEQFF. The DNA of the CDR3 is TGCGCCAGCGGGCCCCCGACTAGCGGGAGGACCCGCTCCTACAATGAGCAGTTCTTC.

Here the CDR3 DNA reads TGCGCCAGCAGCTCCCAGAGAGGAAACACCGGGGAGCTGTTTTTT. Translating it yields CASSSQRGNTGELFF. The chain links TRBV5-1 to TRBJ2-2; D uncertain. V was trimmed by 3 bases and J by 2 bases, leaving 11 bases between them. The length of the CDR3 is 15 residues. Germline V gene lookup returns CDR1 SGHRS and CDR2 YFSETQ.

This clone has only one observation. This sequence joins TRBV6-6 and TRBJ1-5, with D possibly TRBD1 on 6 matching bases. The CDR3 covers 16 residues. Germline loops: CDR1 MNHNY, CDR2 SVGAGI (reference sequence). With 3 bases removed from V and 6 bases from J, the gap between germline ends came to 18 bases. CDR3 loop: CASSYSGGQIGQPQHF. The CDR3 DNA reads TGTGCCAGCAGTTATAGCGGGGGGCAAATTGGTCAGCCCCAGCATTTT.

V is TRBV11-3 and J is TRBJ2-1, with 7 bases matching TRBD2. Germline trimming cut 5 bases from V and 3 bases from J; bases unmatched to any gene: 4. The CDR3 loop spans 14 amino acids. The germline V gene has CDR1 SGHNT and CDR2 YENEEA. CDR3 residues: CASSPGGIYNEQFF. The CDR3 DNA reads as TGTGCCAGCAGCCCGGGAGGAATCTACAATGAGCAGTTCTTC.

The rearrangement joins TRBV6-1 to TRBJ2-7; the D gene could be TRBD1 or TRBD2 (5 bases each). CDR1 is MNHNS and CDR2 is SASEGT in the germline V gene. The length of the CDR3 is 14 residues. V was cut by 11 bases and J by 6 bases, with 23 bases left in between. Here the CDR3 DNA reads TGTGCCGGAGCCAGGGACGGAGTTTTTTCCGAGCAGTACTTC. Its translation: CAGARDGVFSEQYF.

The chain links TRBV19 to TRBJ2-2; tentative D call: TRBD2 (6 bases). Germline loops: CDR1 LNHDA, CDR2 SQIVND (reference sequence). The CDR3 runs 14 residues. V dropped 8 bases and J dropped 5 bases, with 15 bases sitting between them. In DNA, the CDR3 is TGTGCCAGTTATCAGGGAGGCGGAACCGGGGAGCTGTTTTTT. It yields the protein CASYQGGGTGELFF.

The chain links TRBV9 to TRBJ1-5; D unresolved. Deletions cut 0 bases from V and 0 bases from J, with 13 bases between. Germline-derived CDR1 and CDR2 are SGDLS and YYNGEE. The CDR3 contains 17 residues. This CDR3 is CASSVGTAPGSNQPQHF. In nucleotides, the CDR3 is TGTGCCAGCAGCGTAGGAACAGCGCCGGGTAGCAATCAGCCCCAGCATTTT.

Here the CDR3 DNA reads TGTGCCAGCAGCCCGCCAGGGCCCTACGAGCAGTACTTC. Translation gives CASSPPGPYEQYF. The chain carries TRBV13 and TRBJ2-7; a weak D match, TRBD1 (5 bases). V was shortened by 5 bases and J by 2 bases, with 10 bases between the two germline ends. This CDR3 has 13 amino acids. Germline CDR1 reads PRHDT; CDR2 reads FYEKMQ (reference sequence).

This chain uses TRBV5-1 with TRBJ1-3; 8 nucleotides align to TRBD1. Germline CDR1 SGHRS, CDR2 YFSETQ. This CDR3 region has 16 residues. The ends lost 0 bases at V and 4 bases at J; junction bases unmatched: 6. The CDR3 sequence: CASSLDGRGLGNTIYF. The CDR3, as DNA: TGCGCCAGCAGCTTGGACGGCAGGGGGCTAGGAAACACCATATATTTT.

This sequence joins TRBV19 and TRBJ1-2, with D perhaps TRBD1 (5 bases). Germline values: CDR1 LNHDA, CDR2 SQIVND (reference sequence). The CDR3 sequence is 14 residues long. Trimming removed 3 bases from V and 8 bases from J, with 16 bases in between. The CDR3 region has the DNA TGTGCCAGTAGTATGGATTGGGGGTCCAACGGCTACACCTTC. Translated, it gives CASSMDWGSNGYTF.

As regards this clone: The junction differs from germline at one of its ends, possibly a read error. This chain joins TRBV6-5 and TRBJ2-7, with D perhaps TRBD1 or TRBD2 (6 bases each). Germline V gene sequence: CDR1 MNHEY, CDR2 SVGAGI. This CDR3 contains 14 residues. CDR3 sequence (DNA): TGTGTCAGCAGTTACGGGGGCATCCCTTACGAGCAGTACTTC. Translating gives CVSSYGGIPYEQYF.